This TCR beta chain originates from a study of T cell repertoires in cytomegalovirus infection. Study in general: CMV infection plus the matching HLA type was flagged by public TCR beta signatures.

A few counts support this clonotype. Trimming stripped 0 bases from V and 2 bases from J, with 11 bases between. Germline-derived CDR1 and CDR2 are SGHKS and YYEKEE (reference sequence). CDR3 size: 15 residues. MiXCR, run by TCRdb on the reads, gives a single entry per CDR3 protein. The sample has roughly 630,000 distinct CDR3 sequences, around 24% seen once. The sample taken for sequencing was CD8+ T cells from PBMCs. This chain connects TRBV5-5 to TRBJ1-2, with D unclear. This TCR was recovered from a human donor in good health (CMV status not recorded). Some clones in this sample may be carry-over from other donors' samples. CDR3 region: CASSLEWAGNYGYTF. CDR3 nucleotide sequence: TGTGCCAGCAGCTTGGAGTGGGCGGGAAACTATGGCTACACCTTC.